The 5 T cell receptor beta chains in this list originate from one sample, sequenced in a study of human T cells and chemical hapten exposure. Documented time point: patch test 1, 2 weeks after DPC sensitization. Treatment in this sample: therapeutic diphenylcyclopropenone sensitization with weekly scalp DPC. MiXCR, run by TCRdb on the RACE reads, gives a single entry per CDR3 protein. The table shows about 380,000 distinct CDR3 sequences, with roughly 4.8% occurring only once. The source material was whole blood, sampled in connection with sensitization to the hapten diphenylcyclopropenone (DPC). The receptor source for this set is a woman in her 50s with alopecia areata. Some clones in this sample may be carry-over from other donors' samples.

V is TRBV24-1 and J is TRBJ2-7; 10 bases align to TRBD2. The J segment lost 3 bases and the V segment lost 3 bases, leaving 16 bases of the junction unmatched. The length of the CDR3 is 19 residues. The germline V gene encodes CDR1 KGHDR and CDR2 SFDVKD. The CDR3 loop is CATSDRPRLGLASGYEQYF. CDR3 nucleotides: TGTGCCACCAGTGATAGACCCAGACTGGGACTAGCGTCTGGCTACGAGCAGTACTTC.

J is TRBJ1-1 and V is TRBV2, with unresolved D. The CDR3 contains 14 residues. The V and J ends lost 2 bases and 4 bases respectively, with 11 bases between them. Germline V gene lookup returns CDR1 SNHLY and CDR2 FYNNEI. The CDR3 loop is CASSERRLGTEAFF. CDR3 in DNA: TGTGCCAGCAGTGAAAGAAGGTTGGGCACTGAAGCTTTCTTT.

This clonotype was counted ten times or more. The V call is TRBV3-1, the J call TRBJ1-2, with a tentative D call TRBD1 (5 bases). With 0 bases removed from V and 8 bases from J, the gap between germline ends came to 13 bases. The germline CDR1 and CDR2 sequences are LGHDT and YNNKEL (reference sequence). The CDR3 is 14 amino acids. As DNA, the CDR3 is TGTGCCAGCAGCCAAGATCCGCGGGGGAGCGGCTACACCTTC. Translation: CASSQDPRGSGYTF.

This clonotype was seen many times. The chain couples TRBV12-3 or TRBV12-4 to TRBJ1-1, with 9 bases lining up with TRBD1. The CDR3 has 13 residues. V shed 8 bases, J shed 1 base, and the junction held 2 bases outside the gene matches. The CDR3 sequence is CASRQGGNTEAFF. CDR3 DNA sequence: TGTGCCAGCCGACAGGGGGGGAACACTGAAGCTTTCTTT.

The CDR3 sequence is CSVGAGHSGANVLTF. CDR3 in DNA: TGCAGCGTGGGGGCAGGACACTCTGGGGCCAACGTCCTGACTTTC. The chain is built from TRBV29-1 and TRBJ2-6; a weak D match, TRBD1 (6 bases). CDR1 is SQVTM and CDR2 is ANQGSEA in the germline V gene. The CDR3 runs 15 residues. V was trimmed by 6 bases and J by 0 bases, leaving 12 bases between them.